One sample yielded the 24 T cell receptor beta chains listed below, sequenced in a study of Graves' ophthalmopathy and Graves' hyperthyroidism. Amplification from RNA transcripts yielded the TCR beta CDR3 regions. First-round RT-PCR with HTBI primers preceded a second-round multiplex PCR. One entry per CDR3 protein results from TCRdb running MiXCR on the multiplex PCR reads. Found here are 200,000 to 250,000 distinct CDR3 sequences, roughly a fifth of them singletons; the top ten hold about 46%. Sequencing was carried out using peripheral blood. Every receptor here comes from a woman aged 45-65 years with Graves' ophthalmopathy.

This clonotype was detected ten times or more. This could be a read error, since a much larger clone is one nucleotide away. This rearrangement joins TRBV12-3 or TRBV12-4 to TRBJ1-1; 10 bases are a match to TRBD1. The ends lost 6 bases at V and 4 bases at J; junction bases unmatched: 5. The CDR3 has 14 residues. In DNA form, the CDR3 reads TGTGCCAGCAGGGGACAGGGGATGAGCACTGAAGCTTTCTTT. It specifies CASRGQGMSTEAFF.

At least ten counts were recorded for this clonotype. This chain links TRBV11-2 with TRBJ2-5; no clear D gene. V shed 5 bases and J shed 2 bases, with 6 bases lying between them. CDR3 length: 12 amino acids. Germline CDR1 SGHAT, CDR2 FQNNGV. This CDR3 is CASSTPQETQYF. The CDR3, as DNA: TGTGCCAGCAGCACCCCTCAAGAGACCCAGTACTTC.

This clonotype appeared many times. V and J are TRBV12-3 or TRBV12-4 and TRBJ2-7; 7 bases line up with TRBD1. The CDR3 is made up of 13 amino acids. V gave up 5 bases and J gave up 1 base; unmatched junction bases: 2. CDR3 in amino acids: CASSRTGSYEQYF. The DNA for the CDR3 is TGTGCCAGCAGTCGGACAGGTTCCTACGAGCAGTACTTC.

The rearrangement links TRBV10-3 to TRBJ1-5, with TRBD1 as a possible D gene (6 bases). Per the germline V gene, CDR1 is ENHRY and CDR2 is SYGVKD. V lost 8 bases and J 0 bases, leaving 14 bases between the germline ends. CDR3 size: 15 residues. This CDR3 reads CAILRTANSNQPQHF. CDR3 DNA sequence: TGTGCCATCCTTCGGACAGCAAATAGCAATCAGCCCCAGCATTTT.

This clonotype was observed at least ten times. V gene TRBV12-3 or TRBV12-4 combines with J gene TRBJ2-7, with 7 bases aligning to TRBD2. This CDR3 has 14 amino acids. V shed 6 bases, J shed 4 bases, and the junction held 9 bases outside the gene matches. Written as DNA, the CDR3 is TGTGCCAGCAGACGGGGACTAAACTCGTACGAGCAGTACTTC. Its protein is CASRRGLNSYEQYF.

This clonotype has ten or more counts. This chain links TRBV6-1 with TRBJ1-3; D gene ambiguous. Germline V lookup: CDR1 MNHNS, CDR2 SASEGT. The CDR3 is 14 residues long. The germline V and J ends were trimmed by 10 bases and 1 base, with 14 bases remaining between them. The CDR3 is CAIKPQHSGNTIYF. The CDR3, as DNA: TGTGCCATCAAACCCCAGCATTCTGGAAACACCATATATTTT.

The chain combines TRBV30 with TRBJ1-1; a weak D match, TRBD1 (5 bases). This CDR3 is built from 12 residues. CDR1 is GTSNPN, CDR2 SVGIG, per germline (reference sequence). The V end lost 2 bases, the J end lost 7 bases, and 11 bases lay between the germline ends. CDR3 in amino acids: CAWSFPQGEAFF. DNA for the CDR3: TGTGCCTGGAGTTTTCCTCAGGGTGAAGCTTTCTTT.

The table lists this clonotype with many counts. The chain uses TRBV12-3 or TRBV12-4 and TRBJ2-7; 7 bases are a match to TRBD1. CDR3 length: 14 residues. With 8 bases clipped from V and 2 bases from J, the junction kept 9 bases outside the gene matches. The chain's CDR3 is CASVLTGTAYEQYF. The CDR3, as DNA: TGTGCCAGCGTTTTAACGGGGACAGCCTACGAGCAGTACTTC.

The table lists this clonotype with many counts. This CDR3 is CASSYTRIAGPTEAFF. In DNA form, the CDR3 reads TGTGCCAGCAGTTACACTAGAATAGCGGGGCCCACTGAAGCTTTCTTT. This rearrangement joins TRBV6-5 to TRBJ1-1; the D gene is possibly TRBD1 (5 bases). Germline V gene sequence: CDR1 MNHEY, CDR2 SVGAGI. There are 16 residues in the CDR3. The V end lost 2 bases, the J end lost 4 bases, and 17 bases lay between the germline ends.

This clonotype was seen ten or more times. J is TRBJ2-7 and V is TRBV5-1; D is uncertain. V was shortened by 1 base and J by 1 base, with 9 bases between the two germline ends. Germline V gene sequence: CDR1 SGHRS, CDR2 YFSETQ. This CDR3 is built from 14 residues. The CDR3 is CASSLPEASYEQYF. The CDR3 DNA sequence: TGCGCCAGCAGCTTGCCTGAGGCGTCCTACGAGCAGTACTTC.

This clonotype was seen many times. The gene calls are TRBV12-5 and TRBJ1-1; 8 bases match TRBD1. The CDR3 length is 17 residues. With 4 bases clipped from V and 2 bases from J, the junction kept 12 bases outside the gene matches. Germline V gene data show CDR1 as LGHNT and CDR2 as FRNRAP. CDR3 protein: CASGSSLTGGLNTEAFF. CDR3 sequence (DNA): TGTGCTAGTGGTTCGAGCCTTACAGGGGGACTTAACACTGAAGCTTTCTTT.

This CDR3 is CSVLQRRMATEAFF. The CDR3 coding sequence is TGCAGCGTATTACAGCGACGTATGGCCACTGAAGCTTTCTTT. The chain couples TRBV29-1 to TRBJ1-1; no clear D gene. CDR3 length: 14 residues. V lost 6 bases, J lost 4 bases, and 18 bases lay in between. The germline V gene has CDR1 SQVTM and CDR2 ANQGSEA.

On this clonotype itself: The CDR3 carries no conserved terminal phenylalanine or tryptophan, so it likely arises from a read error. This rearrangement joins TRBV3-1 to TRBJ2-4; D call uncertain. V lost 0 bases and J lost 0, with 15 bases in between. The CDR3 is 18 residues long. Germline V gives CDR1 LGHDT, CDR2 YNNKEL (reference sequence). CDR3 in DNA: TGTGCCAGCAGCCAAGAAAGGGCAGAAATCCCAGCCAAAAACATTCAGTACCTC. It is translated as CASSQERAEIPAKNIQYL.

This clonotype showed up many times. The V and J genes are TRBV6-2 or TRBV6-3 and TRBJ1-4; no clear D. V lost 5 bases, J lost 7 bases, and 17 bases lay in between. The CDR3 runs to 15 residues. The V gene's germline CDR1 is MNHEY and CDR2 SVGEGT. The DNA for the CDR3 is TGTGCCAGCAGTCTTGGGTCTTTTGGGCGTGAAAAACTGTTTTTT. Its protein is CASSLGSFGREKLFF.

This clonotype was detected ten times or more. The chain recombines TRBV27 with TRBJ2-2, with 8 bases identical to TRBD1. This CDR3 region has 16 residues. V lost 4 bases and J lost 7; bases outside the gene matches: 11. CDR1 and CDR2 from the germline V gene are MNHEY and SMNVEV (reference sequence). CDR3 sequence reads: CASSSSAGGNGGELFF. The CDR3 DNA sequence: TGTGCCAGCAGTTCCTCGGCAGGGGGCAATGGCGGGGAGCTGTTTTTT.

This clonotype was counted at least ten times. V gene TRBV6-1 combines with J gene TRBJ2-2; TRBD1 might be the D (5 bases). CDR1 is MNHNS, CDR2 SASEGT, per germline. With 10 bases removed from V and 4 bases from J, the gap between germline ends came to 16 bases. The CDR3 runs to 14 residues. In nucleotides, the CDR3 is TGTGCCACCCGACAGTCAACGGGCACCGGGGAGCTGTTTTTT. Translated, it gives CATRQSTGTGELFF.

In this sample, this clonotype turned up many times. The CDR3 DNA follows: TGTGCCAGTAGTATAAGCGGACAGGGTATCAGCGAGCAGTACTTC. Amino acids: CASSISGQGISEQYF. The V gene is TRBV19, the J gene TRBJ2-7; 8 positions match TRBD1. From germline, CDR1 is LNHDA and CDR2 SQIVND (reference sequence). This CDR3 is 15 amino acids long. The V segment lost 2 bases and the J segment 6 bases; nucleotides outside the gene matches: 9.

At least ten counts were recorded for this clonotype. The V gene is TRBV20-1, the J gene TRBJ1-5; maybe TRBD1 (5 bases). The CDR3 is 14 residues long. Germline V gene data show CDR1 as DFQATT and CDR2 as SNEGSKA (reference sequence). Trimming shortened V by 3 bases and J by 4 bases, and 13 bases separated the two germline ends. The chain's CDR3 is CSASDSGRNQPQHF. CDR3 DNA: TGCAGTGCTAGCGACTCAGGGAGGAATCAGCCCCAGCATTTT.

This clonotype was seen repeatedly, ten times or more. V is TRBV20-1 and J is TRBJ2-5, with 7 bases lining up with TRBD1. Germline assignment: CDR1 DFQATT and CDR2 SNEGSKA (reference sequence). This CDR3 has 16 residues. V was clipped by 7 bases and J by 5 bases; unmatched bases: 19. CDR3 nucleotide sequence: TGCAGTGGTTGGTCGACAGCCGTCCTACAGGGGGAGACCCAGTACTTC. Encoded protein: CSGWSTAVLQGETQYF.

The genes are TRBV20-1 and TRBJ2-7, with 14 nucleotides matching TRBD2. The germline V gene has CDR1 DFQATT and CDR2 SNEGSKA (reference sequence). Trimming removed 7 bases from V and 4 bases from J; junction bases left unmatched: 12. The CDR3 is made up of 16 amino acids. Here the CDR3 reads CSVLPGGLAGVYEQYF. CDR3 in DNA: TGCAGTGTCCTCCCGGGGGGACTAGCGGGAGTTTACGAGCAGTACTTC.

The rearrangement joins TRBV18 to TRBJ2-7, with D possibly matching TRBD1 (6 bases). V lost 2 bases to trimming and J lost 3 bases, with 14 bases between them. Germline V gene sequence: CDR1 KGHSH, CDR2 LQKENI. The CDR3 runs to 15 residues. The CDR3 sequence is CASSPYRDNYYEQYF. The CDR3 DNA sequence: TGTGCCAGCTCACCATACCGGGACAATTACTACGAGCAGTACTTC.

The V and J genes are TRBV6-1 and TRBJ1-2; D gene uncertain. The CDR3 is 13 residues long. V lost 8 bases and J lost 2, with 12 bases in between. Germline CDR1 and CDR2: MNHNS and SASEGT. The CDR3 DNA sequence: TGTGCCAGCTTTAACGCCAGCAACTATGGCTACACCTTC. Protein sequence: CASFNASNYGYTF.

This clonotype was seen many times. This chain uses TRBV5-1 with TRBJ2-5; 7 bases match TRBD1. Germline V CDR1 and CDR2: SGHRS, YFSETQ. The CDR3 contains 15 residues. V dropped 0 bases and J dropped 4; count of bases not matched to a gene: 6. CDR3 sequence: CASSLVQGYGETQYF. CDR3 nucleotide sequence: TGCGCCAGCAGCTTGGTACAGGGGTACGGAGAGACCCAGTACTTC.

This clonotype was seen ten or more times. The J gene is TRBJ2-5, the V gene TRBV19, with 8 bases matching TRBD2. The length of the CDR3 is 15 residues. Germline CDR1 is LNHDA and CDR2 is SQIVND (reference sequence). The trim removed 9 bases at V and 3 bases at J, leaving 12 bases unmatched. The DNA for the CDR3 is TGTGCCAGCAGAGCGGGGGCGCTTCCGGAAGAGACCCAGTACTTC. Its protein is CASRAGALPEETQYF.